The rows below give T cell receptor beta chains drawn from one sample of a study of T cell repertoires in cytomegalovirus infection. For these receptors, no antigen is known. From the reads, TCRdb called clonotypes with MiXCR, one entry per CDR3 protein. Of 75,000 to 95,000 distinct CDR3 sequences listed, 45% to 50% are singletons. The sample consisted of CD8+ T cells from cultured PBMCs, taken from culture after CMV antigen stimulation. The source is a human donor in good health (CMV status not recorded). Some clones in this sample may be carry-over from other donors' samples. CDR3s include the opening cysteine and the closing phenylalanine or tryptophan. D genes are given only for firm matches. For some rows the clone size is stated as once, few or many, or as a class when expanded; others skip it.

clone_size j_call d_call v_call cdr3_aa cdr3_nt
NA TRBJ2-7 NA TRBV6-6 CANRSADFYEQYF TGTGCCAACAGATCGGCGGACTTCTACGAGCAGTACTTC
NA TRBJ2-7 TRBD2 TRBV20-1 CSAREATREGRIYEQYF TGCAGTGCTAGAGAGGCCACTCGGGAGGGCCGGATCTACGAGCAGTACTTC
NA TRBJ1-1 TRBD1 TRBV7-6 CASSSQRGGQFEAFF TGTGCCAGCAGCTCGCAAAGAGGGGGACAGTTTGAAGCTTTCTTT
NA TRBJ1-2 TRBD1 TRBV9 CASSSTRTGGGYGYTF TGTGCCAGCAGCTCCACGAGGACAGGGGGAGGGTATGGCTACACCTTC
NA TRBJ2-1 TRBD2 TRBV5-6 CTSSPGLAGEETYNEQFF TGTACCAGCAGCCCGGGACTAGCGGGAGAGGAGACCTACAATGAGCAGTTCTTC
NA TRBJ1-6 NA TRBV12-3/TRBV12-4 CASSLKGGLSHSPLHF TGTGCCAGCAGCCTCAAGGGGGGGCTCTCTCATTCACCCCTCCACTTT
few TRBJ2-7 TRBD1 TRBV7-6 CASSLVTGTGDYEQYF TGTGCCAGCAGCTTGGTTACCGGGACAGGGGATTACGAGCAGTACTTC
NA TRBJ2-3 TRBD1 TRBV28 CASSSDRGLRDTQYF TGTGCCAGCAGCTCTGACAGGGGGCTGAGAGATACGCAGTATTTT
NA TRBJ2-5 TRBD1 TRBV6-8 CASSRTGGVQETQYF TGTGCCAGCAGCCGCACAGGGGGCGTCCAAGAGACCCAGTACTTC
few TRBJ2-7 NA TRBV20-1 CSARGEGALGVYEQYF TGCAGTGCTAGGGGAGAAGGAGCCCTGGGGGTATACGAGCAGTACTTC
NA TRBJ2-7 NA TRBV11-2 CASSLEGGAVSYEQYF TGTGCCAGCAGCTTAGAAGGGGGAGCGGTCTCCTACGAGCAGTACTTC
NA TRBJ2-7 TRBD2 TRBV6-1 CASEIASGGSYEQYF TGTGCCAGCGAAATCGCTAGCGGAGGTTCCTACGAGCAGTACTTC
NA TRBJ2-7 TRBD2 TRBV6-1 CASSDTGLAYEQYF TGTGCCAGCAGTGACACTGGACTAGCCTACGAGCAGTACTTC
NA TRBJ2-7 NA TRBV12-3/TRBV12-4 CASSTDRLGYEQYF TGTGCCAGCAGCACCGACAGGCTGGGCTACGAGCAGTACTTC
NA TRBJ1-5 TRBD1 TRBV27 CASRPGTGGNQPQHF TGTGCCAGCAGACCAGGGACAGGGGGGAATCAGCCCCAGCATTTT
NA TRBJ1-3 TRBD1 TRBV7-6 CASSSESSGTGPGNTIYF TGTGCCAGCAGCTCCGAATCCTCCGGGACAGGGCCTGGAAACACCATATATTTT
NA TRBJ2-1 TRBD2 TRBV6-2/TRBV6-3 CASSPTGSWTSGHNEQFF TGTGCCAGCAGCCCCACAGGGTCCTGGACTAGCGGGCACAATGAGCAGTTCTTC
once TRBJ2-3 NA TRBV6-1 CASSYFRASTDTQYF TGTGCCAGCAGTTATTTCAGGGCTAGCACAGATACGCAGTATTTT
few TRBJ1-5 NA TRBV5-1 CASSPRGQSNQPQHF TGCGCCAGCAGCCCCCGTGGGCAGAGCAATCAGCCCCAGCATTTT
NA TRBJ2-7 TRBD2 TRBV7-9 CASSPEGRGIYEQYF TGTGCCAGCAGCCCGGAGGGGAGGGGCATCTACGAGCAGTACTTC
few TRBJ1-2 NA TRBV7-3 CASSPLGQVRYGYTF TGTGCCAGCAGCCCCTTGGGTCAGGTTCGATATGGCTACACCTTC
NA TRBJ2-2 TRBD1 TRBV5-4 CASSFRDRGTGELFF TGTGCCAGCAGCTTCAGGGACAGGGGGACCGGGGAGCTGTTTTTT
NA TRBJ1-2 NA TRBV29-1 CSVEEAVPYGYTF TGCAGCGTTGAAGAGGCTGTGCCTTATGGCTACACCTTC
NA TRBJ1-2 NA TRBV19 CATLGGSYGYTF TGTGCCACCCTAGGGGGGAGCTATGGCTACACCTTC
many TRBJ2-5 NA TRBV7-6 CASSPSGAGEGVETQYF TGTGCCAGCAGCCCCTCAGGAGCGGGTGAGGGAGTGGAGACCCAGTACTTC
NA TRBJ1-1 NA TRBV6-2/TRBV6-3 CASQKGASLNTEAFF TGTGCCAGCCAGAAAGGGGCGAGTTTGAACACTGAAGCTTTCTTT
NA TRBJ1-1 TRBD1 TRBV7-9 CASSGTDRSTEAFF TGTGCCAGCAGCGGAACGGACAGGAGCACTGAAGCTTTCTTT
NA TRBJ2-5 TRBD2 TRBV7-9 CASSSTSGSVKETQYF TGTGCCAGCAGCTCGACTAGCGGGAGCGTGAAAGAGACCCAGTACTTC
few TRBJ2-3 NA TRBV11-2 CASSQGSDTQYF TGTGCCAGCAGTCAGGGGTCAGATACGCAGTATTTT
many TRBJ2-5 NA TRBV7-8 CASSFPGRTMYQETQYF TGTGCCAGCAGCTTTCCGGGACGGACTATGTACCAAGAGACCCAGTACTTC
NA TRBJ2-7 NA TRBV5-1 CATRRGGSSHEQYF TGCGCAACCCGCAGGGGGGGGAGCTCCCACGAGCAGTACTTC
NA TRBJ2-7 NA TRBV7-9 CASSSGTRQSEQYF TGTGCCAGCAGCTCCGGGACACGGCAATCCGAGCAGTACTTC
NA TRBJ1-5 NA TRBV7-6 CASSLSAGVQPQHF TGTGCCAGCAGCTTATCCGCAGGGGTTCAGCCCCAGCATTTT
NA TRBJ1-1 NA TRBV14 CASSFTRTANTEAFF TGTGCCAGCAGCTTCACAAGAACAGCGAACACTGAAGCTTTCTTT
many TRBJ2-3 TRBD2 TRBV7-8 CASSTLAGGPGHADTQYF TGTGCCAGCAGCACCCTAGCGGGGGGGCCTGGTCATGCAGATACGCAGTATTTT
NA TRBJ2-3 NA TRBV7-9 CASSPHRARRGTDTQYF TGTGCCAGCAGCCCCCACAGGGCCAGGCGCGGCACAGATACGCAGTATTTT
NA TRBJ2-1 NA TRBV10-3 CAISRKTGQPKVDNEQFF TGTGCCATCAGTCGAAAAACGGGACAACCTAAGGTTGACAATGAGCAGTTCTTC
NA TRBJ1-1 NA TRBV7-8 CASRPPGGSANTEAFF TGTGCCAGCAGGCCCCCGGGCGGGTCGGCGAACACTGAAGCTTTCTTT
few TRBJ2-1 NA TRBV5-6 CASSLSTGPSSEQFF TGTGCCAGCAGCTTAAGTACAGGGCCCAGCAGTGAGCAGTTCTTC
NA TRBJ2-2 TRBD1 TRBV9 CASSVAPGQGRGGELFF TGTGCCAGCAGCGTAGCCCCGGGACAGGGGAGAGGCGGGGAGCTGTTTTTT
few TRBJ2-1 NA TRBV28 CASSPGLGVYNEQFF TGTGCCAGCAGCCCGGGCCTTGGGGTATACAATGAGCAGTTCTTC
NA TRBJ1-1 TRBD1 TRBV20-1 CSANRGLAEAFF TGCAGTGCTAACAGGGGGCTGGCTGAAGCTTTCTTT
NA TRBJ1-2 TRBD1 TRBV25-1 CASSDSRGSDNGYTF TGTGCCAGCAGTGACTCCAGGGGGTCGGATAATGGCTACACCTTC
few TRBJ2-3 TRBD1 TRBV7-9 CASRDRDGDTQYF TGTGCCAGCAGGGACAGGGACGGAGATACGCAGTATTTT
few TRBJ2-7 TRBD1 TRBV11-3 CASSPGDRDYEQYF TGTGCCAGCAGCCCAGGGGACAGGGACTACGAGCAGTACTTC
few TRBJ2-7 NA TRBV7-8 CASSLPPSYEQYF TGTGCCAGCAGCTTACCACCTTCCTACGAGCAGTACTTC
few TRBJ2-1 TRBD2 TRBV20-1 CSARSTSDYNEQFF TGCAGTGCTAGATCTACTAGCGATTACAATGAGCAGTTCTTC
few TRBJ2-7 TRBD2 TRBV9 CASSVGDAGVYEQYF TGTGCCAGCAGCGTCGGAGATGCGGGAGTCTACGAGCAGTACTTC
NA TRBJ2-3 NA TRBV20-1 CSARERVERNPF TGCAGTGCTAGAGAAAGAGTGGAGAGGAACCCTTTT
NA TRBJ2-1 NA TRBV7-9 CASNSAETSGDNEQFF TGTGCCAGCAACTCTGCAGAGACTAGTGGAGACAATGAGCAGTTCTTC
NA TRBJ2-3 NA TRBV11-2 CASSLVRTGTDTQYF TGTGCCAGCAGCTTAGTGAGGACTGGCACAGATACGCAGTATTTT
NA TRBJ2-1 NA TRBV12-3/TRBV12-4 CASLGPRNEQFF TGTGCCAGCCTCGGGCCGAGAAATGAGCAGTTCTTC
few TRBJ1-2 NA TRBV6-1 CASRGEKVGYGYTF TGTGCCAGCAGGGGAGAGAAGGTTGGCTATGGCTACACCTTC
NA TRBJ1-6 NA TRBV6-5 CASSPGGENSPLHF TGTGCCAGCAGTCCTGGGGGGGAAAATTCACCCCTCCACTTT
NA TRBJ2-2 NA TRBV7-6 CASSPTLSGKTGELFF TGTGCCAGCAGCCCCACCCTGAGCGGTAAAACCGGGGAGCTGTTTTTT
many TRBJ2-3 TRBD2 TRBV7-2 CASSQLGGAGGMDTQYF TGTGCCAGCAGCCAGCTCGGGGGAGCGGGGGGCATGGATACGCAGTATTTT
NA TRBJ2-7 NA TRBV28 CASSRIYEQYF TGTGCCAGCAGCCGAATCTACGAGCAGTACTTC
NA TRBJ1-1 TRBD1 TRBV12-3/TRBV12-4 CAAVQGANTEAFF TGTGCCGCGGTACAGGGGGCTAACACTGAAGCTTTCTTT
many TRBJ2-5 NA TRBV7-6 CASSPRLRDQETQYF TGTGCCAGCAGCCCACGTTTGCGGGACCAAGAGACCCAGTACTTC
NA TRBJ2-3 NA TRBV14 CASSPAPPTDTQYF TGTGCCAGCAGCCCCGCTCCACCCACAGATACGCAGTATTTT